What follows are 20 T cell receptor beta chains derived from one specimen sequenced in a study of metastatic and nonmetastatic thyroid tumors. Prior to thyroid surgery, none of the patients had received any treatment. TCRdb ran MiXCR on the PCR reads. The sample has roughly 40,000 clones; around a sixth are singletons. The sample comprised tumor tissue. The receptors derive from a female donor with papillary thyroid cancer or a benign thyroid nodule (not recorded which). Some clones in this sample may be carry-over from other donors' samples.

This clone was found many times. The rearrangement uses TRBV7-2 and TRBJ1-4, with D perhaps TRBD1 (5 bases). The CDR3 sequence is 18 residues long. Germline CDR1 reads SGHTA; CDR2 reads FQGNSA. V was shortened by 2 bases and J by 8 bases, with 24 bases between the two germline ends. CDR3 nucleotides: TGTGCCAGCAGCTTAAAGTTACGGGGCGATCGACTCGGAGAAAAACTGTTTTTT. It is translated as CASSLKLRGDRLGEKLFF.

This clone was counted only a few times. The CDR3 does not close with the conserved phenylalanine or tryptophan, likely indicating a read error. The V and J genes are TRBV28 and TRBJ1-2, with D possibly TRBD1 on 6 matching bases. The CDR3 has 13 residues. V lost 5 bases, J lost 5 bases, and 12 bases lay in between. The germline CDR1 and CDR2 sequences are MDHEN and SYDVKM. The CDR3: CASSNTQGYGYTL. The CDR3 nucleotides read TGTGCCAGCAGTAACACCCAGGGGTATGGCTACACCTTA.

This clone was observed many times. The V gene is TRBV11-2, the J gene TRBJ2-7; a weak D match, TRBD2 (6 bases). The CDR3 totals 15 residues. The V end lost 3 bases, the J end lost 0 bases, and 12 bases lay between the germline ends. Germline CDR1 and CDR2: SGHAT and FQNNGV. CDR3 amino acids: CASSLTWTISYEQYF. CDR3 nucleotide sequence: TGTGCCAGCAGCTTGACATGGACTATCTCCTACGAGCAGTACTTC.

This clone showed up many times. The chain links TRBV20-1 to TRBJ2-1, with 7 bases matching TRBD2. With V trimmed by 3 bases and J by 3 bases, 11 bases remained unmatched. The CDR3 has 16 residues. The germline V gene encodes CDR1 DFQATT and CDR2 SNEGSKA (reference sequence). CDR3 coding DNA: TGCAGTGCTAGCGGACTTGCGGGAGATTTCTACAATGAGCAGTTCTTC. Its protein is CSASGLAGDFYNEQFF.

This clone turned up a few times. This chain connects TRBV7-3 to TRBJ2-2; maybe TRBD2 (5 bases). The CDR3 length is 12 residues. CDR1 and CDR2 from the germline V gene are SGHTA and FQGTGA. The germline V and J ends were trimmed by 8 bases and 7 bases, with 11 bases remaining between them. DNA for the CDR3: TGTGCCAGCCGACCAGAGGGCGGGGAGCTGTTTTTT. Translating it yields CASRPEGGELFF.

There are many counts of this clone. V gene TRBV19 combines with J gene TRBJ2-3; TRBD2 matches at 8 bases. With 3 bases clipped from V and 0 bases from J, the junction kept 2 bases outside the gene matches. This CDR3 is 15 amino acids long. Germline V gene lookup returns CDR1 LNHDA and CDR2 SQIVND (reference sequence). CDR3 loop: CASSISGMSTDTQYF. The CDR3, as DNA: TGTGCCAGTAGTATTAGCGGGATGAGCACAGATACGCAGTATTTT.

This clone was observed many times. This chain uses TRBV7-2 with TRBJ1-5; a weak D match, TRBD1 (5 bases). CDR1 SGHTA and CDR2 FQGNSA come from the germline V gene. The CDR3 is 15 residues long. The V gene lost 1 base and the J gene lost 6 bases, with 13 bases spanning the gap. CDR3 sequence: CASSLDGGRGQPQHF. CDR3 DNA: TGTGCCAGCAGCTTAGACGGCGGGAGGGGTCAGCCCCAGCATTTT.

Remarks on this clone: At one end the junction does not follow the germline gene, possibly because of a read error. The J gene is TRBJ1-6, the V gene TRBV7-2; D is unclear. CDR1 is SGHTA, CDR2 FQGNSA, per germline. The CDR3 is 14 residues long. CDR3 in amino acids: CASSLFSVNSPLQF. In nucleotides, the CDR3 is TGTGCCAGCAGCTTATTCAGCGTGAATTCACCACTCCAGTTT.

This clone was recorded many times. The gene calls are TRBV5-8 and TRBJ1-1; D not resolved. Germline-derived CDR1 and CDR2 are SGHTS and YDEGEE. The CDR3 extends over 13 amino acids. The V and J ends lost 0 bases and 1 base respectively, with 4 bases between them. The CDR3 nucleotides read TGTGCCAGCAGCTTGGACAGGAACACTGAAGCTTTCTTT. This translates into CASSLDRNTEAFF. Complete variable domain (other parts from reference TRBV5-8 and TRBJ1-1): EAGVTQSPTHLIKTRGQQATLRCSPISGHTSVYWYQQALGLGLQFLLWYDEGEERNRGNFPPRFSGRQFPNYSSELNVNALELEDSALYLCASSLDRNTEAFFGQGTRLTVV.

This rearrangement joins TRBV11-1 to TRBJ2-3, with 13 bases matching TRBD2. Germline V gene lookup returns CDR1 SGHAT and CDR2 FQDESV (reference sequence). The CDR3 sequence is 15 residues long. Trimming removed 1 base from V and 5 bases from J; junction bases left unmatched: 0. The CDR3 bases are TGTGCCAGCAGCTTAGGACTAGCGGGAGGAGATACGCAGTATTTT. Translating it yields CASSLGLAGGDTQYF.

The table lists this clone with many counts. At one of its ends the junction is not consistent with the germline gene, which may arise from a read error. The CDR3 sequence: CASREGATYEQYF. In DNA form, the CDR3 reads TGTGCCAGCAGAGAAGGGGCCACCTACGAGCAGTACTTC. The J gene is TRBJ2-7, the V gene TRBV2; possible D gene TRBD1, 5 bases. Germline CDR1 is SNHLY and CDR2 is FYNNEI. This CDR3 has 13 residues.

Comment on this clone: A much bigger clone sits one base away, suggesting this may be a read error. This chain connects TRBV15 to TRBJ1-2; D might be TRBD1 (6 bases). The length of the CDR3 is 13 residues. V dropped 5 bases and J dropped 3 bases, with 10 bases sitting between them. CDR1 LNHNV and CDR2 YYDKDF come from the germline V gene (reference sequence). The chain's CDR3 is CATSLGGYYGYTF. The CDR3 bases are TGTGCCACCAGCCTCGGGGGCTACTATGGCTACACCTTC.

The table lists this clone with a few counts. A read error may produce the germline difference seen at one junction end. V and J are TRBV19 and TRBJ2-6; TRBD1 is a possible D gene (6 bases). This CDR3 comprises 13 residues. Germline-derived CDR1 and CDR2 are LNHDA and SQIVND (reference sequence). The CDR3 nucleotides are TGTGCCAGTGGGACAACTGGGGCCAACGTCATGACTTTC. Translating it yields CASGTTGANVMTF.

At least ten counts were recorded for this clone. This chain links TRBV7-3 with TRBJ1-2; TRBD1 agrees at 9 bases. V trimming: 3 bases; J trimming: 8 bases; junction bases outside the gene matches: 4. The CDR3 runs to 13 residues. Germline V gene lookup returns CDR1 SGHTA and CDR2 FQGTGA. The CDR3 DNA follows: TGTGCCAGCAGCTTCGGGACAGGGACGGGCTACACCTTC. Protein product: CASSFGTGTGYTF.

This clone was seen at least ten times. V gene TRBV5-1 combines with J gene TRBJ1-1, with a weak D call TRBD1 (5 bases). The V end lost 4 bases, the J end lost 2 bases, and 18 bases lay between the germline ends. Germline CDR1 reads SGHRS; CDR2 reads YFSETQ. There are 16 residues in the CDR3. This CDR3 is CASSGRAIDSNTEAFF. The CDR3 nucleotides are TGCGCCAGCAGCGGCAGGGCAATTGATAGCAACACTGAAGCTTTCTTT.

This clone has a count of ten or more. J is TRBJ1-6 and V is TRBV10-2; perhaps TRBD1 as D (5 bases). CDR1 and CDR2 from the germline V gene are WSHSY and SAAADI. The CDR3 covers 18 residues. The CDR3 sequence: CAVGGLSGRTQPNSPLHF. CDR3 bases: TGCGCTGTGGGGGGTCTGTCGGGACGAACCCAGCCGAATTCACCCCTCCACTTT.

This clone was seen many times. The rearrangement links TRBV20-1 to TRBJ1-5; D is unclear. Looked up from germline, CDR1 is DFQATT and CDR2 is SNEGSKA (reference sequence). The germline V and J ends were trimmed by 1 base and 7 bases, with 11 bases remaining between them. The CDR3 covers 13 residues. CDR3 DNA sequence: TGCAGTGCTAGAGGTGGCGCGGGACAGCCCCAGCATTTT. It specifies CSARGGAGQPQHF.

Points on this clone: The conserved phenylalanine or tryptophan is not found at the CDR3 terminus, so this likely reflects a read error. No DNA is shown, since the ends of the CDR3 on it are uncertain; the CDR3 is the one TCRdb lists. The rearrangement links TRBV30 to TRBJ1-1; the tabulated D call, TRBD1, remains unverified against the DNA. Germline lookup yields CDR1 GTSNPN and CDR2 SVGIG (reference sequence). Termini included, the CDR3 measures 14 amino acids. Here the CDR3 reads CDGSVALGGDNDFL.

This clone has more than one count but fewer than ten. This chain connects TRBV6-2 or TRBV6-3 to TRBJ2-1; 14 bases map to TRBD2. Germline CDR1 and CDR2: MNHEY and SVGEGT. The CDR3 runs 16 residues. The junction had 7 bases not matched to a gene; V was cut back by 6 bases and J by 6 bases. CDR3 DNA sequence: TGTGCCAGCAGGGTGCCGGGACTAGCGGGAGCCAATGAGCAGTTCTTC. It is translated as CASRVPGLAGANEQFF.

This clone was observed at least ten times. The chain uses TRBV24-1 and TRBJ2-1; 12 bases fit TRBD2. The CDR3 extends over 19 amino acids. V shed 5 bases and J 4 bases; nucleotides not matched to a gene: 14. CDR1 and CDR2 from the germline V gene are KGHDR and SFDVKD. Written as DNA, the CDR3 is TGTGCCACCAGTGCTCGGTTACTAGCGGGAGGTTCAGGGTACAATGAGCAGTTCTTC. Residues: CATSARLLAGGSGYNEQFF.